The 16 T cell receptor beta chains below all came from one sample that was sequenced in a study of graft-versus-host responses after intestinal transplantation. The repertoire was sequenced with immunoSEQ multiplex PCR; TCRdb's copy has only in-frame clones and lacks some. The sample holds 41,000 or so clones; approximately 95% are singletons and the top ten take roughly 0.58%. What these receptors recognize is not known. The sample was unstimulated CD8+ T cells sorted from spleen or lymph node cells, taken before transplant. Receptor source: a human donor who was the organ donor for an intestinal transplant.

The CDR3 loop is CASSLFRSSYEQYF. In DNA form, the CDR3 reads TGTGCCAGCAGCTTGTTCAGGAGCTCCTACGAGCAGTACTTC. V is TRBV11-1 and J is TRBJ2-7; D gene unclear. Germline V lookup: CDR1 SGHAT, CDR2 FQDESV (reference sequence). V was shortened by 3 bases and J by 0 bases, with 9 bases between the two germline ends. This CDR3 region has 14 residues.

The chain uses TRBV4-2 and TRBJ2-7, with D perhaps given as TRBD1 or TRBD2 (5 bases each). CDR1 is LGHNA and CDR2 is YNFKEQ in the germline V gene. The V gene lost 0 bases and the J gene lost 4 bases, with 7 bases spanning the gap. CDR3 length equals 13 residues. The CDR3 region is CASSQDWGYEQYF. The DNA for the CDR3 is TGTGCCAGCAGCCAAGACTGGGGGTACGAGCAGTACTTC.

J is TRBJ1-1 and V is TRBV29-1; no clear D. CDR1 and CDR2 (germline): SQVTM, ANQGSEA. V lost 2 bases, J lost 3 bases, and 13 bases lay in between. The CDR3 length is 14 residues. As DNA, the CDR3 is TGCAGCGTTGAAAGAGGGCAGTGGGACACTGAAGCTTTCTTT. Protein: CSVERGQWDTEAFF.

The DNA of the CDR3 is TGTGCCAGCAAGTCGGGACTCGACCCAGATACGCAGTATTTT. Its protein is CASKSGLDPDTQYF. The chain joins TRBV2 to TRBJ2-3; D might be TRBD2 (6 bases). Per the germline V gene, CDR1 is SNHLY and CDR2 is FYNNEI. The CDR3 runs to 14 residues. Trimming left V 7 bases short and J 4 bases short, with 15 bases between.

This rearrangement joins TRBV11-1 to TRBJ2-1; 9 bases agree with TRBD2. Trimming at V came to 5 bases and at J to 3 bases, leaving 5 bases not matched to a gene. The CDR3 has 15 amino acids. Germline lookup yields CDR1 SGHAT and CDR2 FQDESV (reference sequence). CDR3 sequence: CASSPERGVYNEQFF. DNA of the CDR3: TGTGCCAGCAGCCCCGAGCGGGGGGTCTACAATGAGCAGTTCTTC.

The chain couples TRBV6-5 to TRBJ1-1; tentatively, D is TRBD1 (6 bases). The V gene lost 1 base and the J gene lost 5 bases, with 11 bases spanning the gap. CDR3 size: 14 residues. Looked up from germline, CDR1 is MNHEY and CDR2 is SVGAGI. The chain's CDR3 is CASSYWGPKTEAFF. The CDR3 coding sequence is TGTGCCAGCAGTTACTGGGGGCCTAAGACTGAAGCTTTCTTT.

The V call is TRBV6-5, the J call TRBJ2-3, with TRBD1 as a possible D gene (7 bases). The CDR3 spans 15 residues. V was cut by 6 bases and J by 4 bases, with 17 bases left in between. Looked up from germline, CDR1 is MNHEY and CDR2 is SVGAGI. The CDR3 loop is CASSPSEGAADTQYF. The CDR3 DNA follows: TGTGCCAGCAGCCCCTCGGAGGGGGCGGCAGATACGCAGTATTTT.

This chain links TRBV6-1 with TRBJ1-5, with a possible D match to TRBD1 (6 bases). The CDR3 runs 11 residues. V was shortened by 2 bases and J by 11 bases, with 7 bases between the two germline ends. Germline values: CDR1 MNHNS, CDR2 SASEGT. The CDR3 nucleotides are TGTGCCAGCAGTGAAAGGGGGACCCAGCATTTT. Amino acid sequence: CASSERGTQHF.

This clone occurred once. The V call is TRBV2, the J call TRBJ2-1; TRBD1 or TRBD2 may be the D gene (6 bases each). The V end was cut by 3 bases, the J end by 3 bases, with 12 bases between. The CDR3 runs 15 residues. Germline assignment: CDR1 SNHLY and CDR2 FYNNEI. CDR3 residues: CASSEWGANYNEQFF. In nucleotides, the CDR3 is TGTGCCAGCAGTGAGTGGGGGGCGAACTACAATGAGCAGTTCTTC.

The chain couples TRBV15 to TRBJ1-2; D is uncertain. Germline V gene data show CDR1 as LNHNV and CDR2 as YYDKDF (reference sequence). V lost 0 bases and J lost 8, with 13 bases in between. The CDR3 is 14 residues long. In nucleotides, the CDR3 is TGTGCCACCAGCAGAGATGCGGCAGGCGGAGGCTACACCTTC. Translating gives CATSRDAAGGGYTF.

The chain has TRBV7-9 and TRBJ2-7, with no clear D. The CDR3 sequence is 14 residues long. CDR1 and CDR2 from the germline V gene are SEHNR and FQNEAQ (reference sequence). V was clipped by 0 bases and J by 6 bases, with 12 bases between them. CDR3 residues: CASSLAQGRGEQYF. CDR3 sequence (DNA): TGTGCCAGCAGCTTAGCTCAAGGGCGCGGCGAGCAGTACTTC.

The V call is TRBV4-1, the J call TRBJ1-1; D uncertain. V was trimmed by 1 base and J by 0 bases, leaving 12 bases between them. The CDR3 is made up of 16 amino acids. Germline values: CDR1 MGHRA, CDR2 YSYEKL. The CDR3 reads CASSQGIHYMNTEAFF. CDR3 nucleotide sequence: TGCGCCAGCAGCCAAGGGATACATTACATGAACACTGAAGCTTTCTTT.

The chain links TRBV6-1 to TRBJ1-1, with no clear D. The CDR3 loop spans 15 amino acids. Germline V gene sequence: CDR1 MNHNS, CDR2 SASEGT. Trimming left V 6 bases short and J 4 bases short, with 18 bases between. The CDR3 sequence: CASSPLPGGSTEAFF. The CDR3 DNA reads TGTGCCAGCAGCCCACTCCCGGGAGGTTCCACTGAAGCTTTCTTT.

CDR3 DNA sequence: TGCGCCAGCAGTGAGAGGACAGGGGCGGAAGGAAACACCATATATTTT. Translated: CASSERTGAEGNTIYF. The chain carries TRBV10-2 and TRBJ1-3, with 9 positions matching TRBD1. Germline assignment: CDR1 WSHSY and CDR2 SAAADI. Trimming removed 2 bases from V and 4 bases from J; junction bases left unmatched: 6. CDR3 length equals 16 residues.

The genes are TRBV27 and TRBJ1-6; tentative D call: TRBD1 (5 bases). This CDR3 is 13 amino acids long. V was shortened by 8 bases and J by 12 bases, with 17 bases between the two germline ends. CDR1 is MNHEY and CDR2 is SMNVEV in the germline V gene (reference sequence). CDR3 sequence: CASRGSYGEPLHF. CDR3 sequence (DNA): TGTGCCAGCCGGGGCTCCTACGGGGAACCCCTCCACTTT.

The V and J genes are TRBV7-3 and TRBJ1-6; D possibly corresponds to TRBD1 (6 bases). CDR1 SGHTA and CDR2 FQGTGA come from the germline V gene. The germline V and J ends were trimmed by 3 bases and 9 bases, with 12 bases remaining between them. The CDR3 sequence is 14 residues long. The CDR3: CASSFFLQGSPLHF. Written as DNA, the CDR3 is TGTGCCAGCAGCTTCTTTTTACAGGGTTCACCCCTCCACTTT.